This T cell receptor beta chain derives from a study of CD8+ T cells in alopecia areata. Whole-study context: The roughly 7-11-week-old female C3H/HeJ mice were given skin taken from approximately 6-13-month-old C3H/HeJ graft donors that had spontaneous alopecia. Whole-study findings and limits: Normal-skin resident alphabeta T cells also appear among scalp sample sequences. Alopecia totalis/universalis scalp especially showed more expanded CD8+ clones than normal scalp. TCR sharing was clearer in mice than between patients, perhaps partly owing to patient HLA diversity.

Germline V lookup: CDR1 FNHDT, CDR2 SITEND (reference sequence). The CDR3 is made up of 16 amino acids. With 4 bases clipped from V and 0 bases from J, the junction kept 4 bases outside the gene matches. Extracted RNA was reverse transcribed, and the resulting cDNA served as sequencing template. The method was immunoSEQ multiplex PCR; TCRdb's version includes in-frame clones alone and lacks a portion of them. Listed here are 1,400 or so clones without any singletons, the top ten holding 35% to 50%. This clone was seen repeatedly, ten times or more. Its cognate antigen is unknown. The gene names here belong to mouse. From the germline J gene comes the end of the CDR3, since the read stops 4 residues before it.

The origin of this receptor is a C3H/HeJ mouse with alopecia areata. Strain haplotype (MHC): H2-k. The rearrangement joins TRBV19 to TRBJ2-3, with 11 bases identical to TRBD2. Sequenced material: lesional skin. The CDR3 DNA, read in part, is TGTGCCAGCAGTCGGGACTGGGGGTCTAGTGCAGAA. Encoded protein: CASSRDWGSSAE. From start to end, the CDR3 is CASSRDWGSSAETLYF.